These 16 T cell receptor beta chains originate from one sample sequenced in a study of CD4 and CD8 cells across lung adenocarcinoma regions. TCRdb reanalysed the PCR reads using MiXCR and keeps one entry per CDR3 protein. The sample lists approximately 8,800 distinct CDR3 sequences, 54% occurring once. Input material: CD8+ T cells from the center of a lung tumor. These receptors all stem from a female donor with lung adenocarcinoma. The CD4 and CD8 labels of this study may be unreliable.

The chain links TRBV7-3 to TRBJ2-3, with D tentatively TRBD2 (6 bases). The J call may be faulty, since TRBJ2-5 better matches the DNA end. Germline V gene data show CDR1 as SGHTA and CDR2 as FQGTGA. CDR3 length: 16 amino acids. CDR3 DNA sequence: TGTGCCAGCGTGGGGCACGGGGGTGGGGGAATCGAGACCCAGTACTTC. This translates into CASVGHGGGGIETQYF.

This clonotype is classed as medium-sized. The chain uses TRBV27 and TRBJ2-7; possibly TRBD2 for D (6 bases). The CDR3 spans 15 residues. CDR1 and CDR2 from the germline V gene are MNHEY and SMNVEV (reference sequence). V was trimmed by 2 bases and J by 2 bases, leaving 13 bases between them. As DNA, the CDR3 is TGTGCCAGCAGTTTAATTGTGGGGGGACCCTACGAGCAGTACTTC. Translating it yields CASSLIVGGPYEQYF.

Comment on this clonotype: Relative to the germline gene, one junction end is altered; a read error may explain this. This sequence joins TRBV7-2 and TRBJ2-5, with D uncertain. Looked up from germline, CDR1 is SGHTA and CDR2 is FQGNSA. The CDR3 spans 14 residues. Here the CDR3 DNA reads TGTGCCAGCACCTTCGTAGGTAGCCCAGATACCCAGTATTTC. Amino acids: CASTFVGSPDTQYF.

This sequence joins TRBV4-3 and TRBJ1-2, with TRBD1 as a possible D gene (6 bases). Between the trimmed V and J ends, which lost 3 bases and 4 bases, there was a span of 9 bases. The length of the CDR3 is 13 residues. Germline V lookup: CDR1 LGHNA, CDR2 YSLEER. The CDR3 DNA sequence: TGCGCCAGCAGCCAGAGGGGGACCTATGGCTACACCTTC. This encodes CASSQRGTYGYTF.

This chain joins TRBV6-2 or TRBV6-3 and TRBJ2-1; 9 nucleotides match TRBD2. Germline CDR1 MNHEY, CDR2 SVGEGT. The CDR3 sequence is 14 residues long. V lost 11 bases to trimming and J lost 2 bases; unmatched junction nucleotides: 7. The CDR3 coding sequence is TGTGCCGCGGGGGGGAGGGGGACCTACAATGAGCAGTTCTTC. The encoded protein is CAAGGRGTYNEQFF.

This clonotype has just one count. The chain links TRBV7-6 to TRBJ2-1; tentatively, D is TRBD1 (6 bases). Germline CDR1 and CDR2: SGHVS and FNYEAQ. V gave up 5 bases and J gave up 7 bases, with 15 bases separating them. The CDR3 runs 14 residues. The CDR3 sequence is CASSRTGFGNEQFF. The CDR3 DNA is TGTGCCAGCAGCCGAACAGGGTTTGGAAATGAGCAGTTCTTC.

This clonotype was recorded at least ten times. The gene calls are TRBV5-6 and TRBJ2-3, with D possibly TRBD2 on 5 matching bases. Germline assignment: CDR1 SGHDT and CDR2 YYEEEE. There are 15 residues in the CDR3. V lost 5 bases to trimming and J lost 6 bases, with 19 bases between them. CDR3 in DNA: TGTGCCAGCAGGGGCGGGTCCTACATGGCTGATACGCAGTATTTT. Protein sequence: CASRGGSYMADTQYF.

This chain links TRBV20-1 with TRBJ2-7; possibly TRBD1 for D (6 bases). From germline, CDR1 is DFQATT and CDR2 SNEGSKA (reference sequence). V dropped 5 bases and J dropped 7 bases, with 24 bases sitting between them. This CDR3 is built from 15 residues. Here the CDR3 reads CSAETGINPDGEQYF. The CDR3 nucleotides are TGCAGTGCTGAAACAGGGATTAATCCAGATGGGGAGCAGTACTTC.

This clonotype is medium-sized in the sample. The V and J genes are TRBV11-2 and TRBJ2-1; the D is unclear. The V end was cut by 6 bases, the J end by 10 bases, with 16 bases between. This CDR3 contains 13 residues. Per germline, CDR1 SGHAT and CDR2 FQNNGV. Here the CDR3 reads CASRGLANYEQFF. CDR3 bases: TGTGCCAGCAGGGGCCTGGCAAATTACGAGCAGTTCTTC.

Within the sample, this clonotype is medium-sized (0.01 to 0.1%). The rearrangement links TRBV12-3 or TRBV12-4 to TRBJ2-1, with TRBD1 matching over 8 bases. CDR3 length: 15 amino acids. The ends lost 6 bases at V and 7 bases at J; junction bases unmatched: 11. CDR3 residues: CASSPTGDPKNEQFF. CDR3 sequence (DNA): TGTGCCAGCAGCCCGACAGGGGATCCCAAAAATGAGCAGTTCTTC.

The chain is built from TRBV20-1 and TRBJ2-2; maybe TRBD1 (5 bases). This CDR3 region has 18 residues. V lost 0 bases to trimming and J lost 6 bases, with 23 bases between them. Germline-derived CDR1 and CDR2 are DFQATT and SNEGSKA (reference sequence). DNA for the CDR3: TGCAGTGCTAGAGATCTAATGAAAGGGGTGGGTAGTTCCGGGGAGCTGTTTTTT. This translates into CSARDLMKGVGSSGELFF.

The chain uses TRBV6-1 and TRBJ2-7; D possibly corresponds to TRBD1 (6 bases). V was trimmed by 9 bases and J by 1 base, leaving 13 bases between them. Germline loops: CDR1 MNHNS, CDR2 SASEGT. The CDR3 runs to 13 residues. As DNA, the CDR3 is TGTGCCAGTAGCACAGGGATATCCTACGAGCAGTACTTC. Its protein is CASSTGISYEQYF.

This rearrangement joins TRBV15 to TRBJ1-2; 7 nucleotides agree with TRBD1. The CDR3 is 16 residues long. J lost 5 bases, V lost 5 bases, and 14 bases had no gene match. Germline CDR1 reads LNHNV; CDR2 reads YYDKDF (reference sequence). As DNA, the CDR3 is TGTGCCACCAGCGGCGGGACAGCAAAAAACTCTTATGGCTACACCTTC. Translation: CATSGGTAKNSYGYTF.

This clonotype was recorded many times. The DNA of the CDR3 is TGTGCGACTTGTTCAATCACTGAAGCTTTCTTT. Encoded protein: CATCSITEAFF. This sequence joins TRBV6-1 and TRBJ1-1, with no clear D. The CDR3 covers 11 residues. CDR1 MNHNS and CDR2 SASEGT come from the germline V gene.

The chain is built from TRBV7-7 and TRBJ2-3; a weak D match, TRBD2 (6 bases). Per germline, CDR1 SSHAT and CDR2 FNYEAQ (reference sequence). This CDR3 contains 15 residues. The CDR3 reads CASGLGFGGTDTQYF. The DNA of the CDR3 is TGTGCTAGCGGCTTAGGGTTTGGTGGCACAGATACGCAGTATTTT.

With regard to this clonotype: At one end the junction does not follow the germline gene, possibly because of a read error. The gene calls are TRBV12-3 or TRBV12-4 and TRBJ1-5; tentatively, D is TRBD1 (5 bases). CDR3 length: 17 residues. The CDR3 DNA sequence: TGTGCCAGCAGGGCAACCGGGGGTGGCTATAGCAATCAGCCCCACCACTTT. It is translated as CASRATGGGYSNQPHHF.